This is a list of T cell receptor beta chains from one sample in a study of blood T cells in healthy people across ages. Via MiXCR, TCRdb re-called the 5' RACE reads, giving one row per CDR3 protein. The sample shows over 700,000 distinct CDR3 sequences, 25% of them seen only once. These records were also assigned to another study, of T cells of mothers and their children.

Sequencing was done on a sample of blood. The origin of the receptors is a boy aged 5-17 years in good health. Each CDR3 is given with its conserved first and last residue. D genes are given only for firm matches. Not all rows give a size; the values are once, few, many and, for expanded clones, a class.

d_call j_call clone_size v_call cdr3_aa cdr3_nt
- TRBJ2-5 many TRBV7-8 CASSLLSGETQYF TGTGCCAGCAGCTTACTTTCCGGAGAGACCCAGTACTTC
- TRBJ2-3 - TRBV12-3/TRBV12-4 CASSRRRVRADTQYF TGTGCCAGCAGCCGACGAAGAGTTAGAGCAGATACGCAATATTTT
- TRBJ2-1 - TRBV12-3/TRBV12-4 CGRVGAGEQFF TGTGGCAGAGTCGGGGCGGGTGAGCAGTTCTTC
TRBD2 TRBJ2-4 few TRBV5-5 CASSLGLAGEGRNIQYF TGTGCCAGCAGCTTGGGCTTAGCGGGAGAGGGGCGAAACATTCAGTACTTC
TRBD1 TRBJ2-7 - TRBV7-9 CASSPLDRFHEQYF TGTGCCAGCAGCCCCCTGGACAGGTTCCACGAGCAGTACTTC
TRBD2 TRBJ2-1 - TRBV20-1 CSHLAGAENEQFF TGCAGTCATCTAGCGGGAGCCGAAAATGAGCAGTTCTTC
- TRBJ2-5 few TRBV12-3/TRBV12-4 CATRLEETQYF TGTGCCACCCGATTGGAGGAGACCCAGTACTTC
- TRBJ2-7 - TRBV3-1 CASSQEVASYEQYF TGTGCCAGCAGCCAAGAGGTTGCATCTTACGAGCAGTACTTC
- TRBJ2-6 - TRBV7-3 CASSLTVPSAGANVLTF TGTGCCAGCAGCTTAACGGTTCCCTCAGCTGGGGCCAACGTCCTGACTTTC
- TRBJ2-5 few TRBV3-1 CASSPPEIETQYF TGTGCCAGCAGCCCCCCGGAGATTGAGACCCAGTACTTC
- TRBJ2-1 - TRBV29-1 CSVHGITYNEQFF TGCAGCGTTCACGGGATCACCTACAATGAGCAGTTCTTC
- TRBJ2-2 - TRBV5-6 CASSSEHGELFF TGTGCCAGCAGCTCAGAACACGGGGAGCTGTTTTTT
- TRBJ1-4 - TRBV4-1 CASSQDTGGKLFF TGCGCCAGCAGCCAAGATACGGGGGGAAAACTGTTTTTT
- TRBJ1-2 few TRBV6-5 CASRKPGGYGYTF TGTGCCAGCAGGAAACCCGGGGGTTATGGCTACACCTTC
- TRBJ2-7 few TRBV28 CASSRAIGGDSYEQYF TGTGCCAGCAGCCGCGCTATTGGCGGAGACTCCTACGAGCAGTACTTC
- TRBJ1-3 few TRBV4-1 CASTTFTNSGPGNTIYF TGCGCCAGCACCACCTTTACTAACTCAGGGCCTGGAAACACCATATATTTT
- TRBJ1-2 - TRBV12-3/TRBV12-4 CASSSTGSDHGYTF TGTGCCAGCAGTTCGACCGGGAGTGACCACGGCTACACCTTC
- TRBJ1-4 few TRBV24-1 CTTSDERVEKLFF TGTACCACCAGTGATGAAAGGGTTGAAAAACTGTTTTTT
TRBD1 TRBJ2-1 - TRBV27 CASSGETGVEYNEQFF TGTGCCAGCAGTGGCGAAACAGGGGTGGAGTACAATGAGCAGTTCTTC
- TRBJ1-5 - TRBV12-3/TRBV12-4 CASSFGKVGQPQHF TGTGCCAGCAGCTTCGGGAAAGTAGGTCAGCCCCAGCATTTT
TRBD1 TRBJ2-7 - TRBV24-1 CATSDFDRDEQYF TGTGCCACCAGTGATTTCGACAGGGACGAGCAGTACTTC
- TRBJ1-1 few TRBV5-6 CASSSLVKSTEAFF TGTGCCAGCAGCTCCTTGGTGAAGAGCACTGAAGCTTTCTTT
TRBD2 TRBJ2-5 few TRBV20-1 CSAPPSGGAIIQETQYF TGCAGTGCTCCTCCATCGGGGGGGGCGATAATCCAAGAGACCCAGTACTTC
- TRBJ2-1 - TRBV10-3 CAAGAGRDNEQFF TGTGCCGCGGGGGCGGGCCGGGACAATGAGCAGTTCTTC
- TRBJ2-1 few TRBV20-1 CSASRTAGLTEQFF TGCAGTGCTAGTCGGACAGCGGGTCTAACTGAGCAGTTCTTC
- TRBJ2-5 few TRBV10-3 CAISEGRAYNERFF TGTGCCATCAGTGAGGGCAGAGCCTACAATGAGCGGTTCTTC
TRBD1 TRBJ2-5 - TRBV29-1 CSVGDSLKIGTQYF TGCAGCGTGGGGGACAGCTTAAAAATTGGGACCCAGTACTTC
TRBD1 TRBJ2-7 many TRBV28 CASSLNLGQGSYEQYF TGTGCCAGCAGTTTAAATCTGGGACAGGGTTCCTACGAGCAGTACTTC
- TRBJ1-5 few TRBV20-1 CSATETRGQPQHF TGCAGTGCTACCGAGACCAGGGGTCAGCCCCAGCATTTT
TRBD2 TRBJ2-7 - TRBV27 CASSLLEGAGDEQYF TGTGCCAGCAGCTTGCTCGAGGGAGCGGGAGACGAGCAGTACTTC
- TRBJ2-7 once TRBV6-1 CASSEASYSPYEQYF TGTGCCAGCAGTGAAGCGTCGTACTCCCCCTACGAGCAGTACTTC
- TRBJ1-1 - TRBV4-1 CASSQDTSLAFF TGCGCCAGCAGCCAAGATACATCTTTGGCTTTCTTT
- TRBJ2-5 - TRBV5-1 CASSLSTFGGQETQYF TGCGCCAGCAGCTTGTCTACGTTCGGGGGCCAAGAGACCCAGTACTTC
- TRBJ2-5 - TRBV20-1 CSASVSAAETQYF TGCAGTGCTAGTGTATCCGCGGCAGAGACCCAGTACTTC
- TRBJ2-1 few TRBV6-4 CASSDSAGSYNEQFF TGTGCCAGCAGTGACTCAGCGGGCTCCTACAATGAGCAGTTCTTC
- TRBJ2-3 few TRBV28 CASSSDGGRGDTQYF TGTGCCAGCAGCTCCGACGGGGGGCGCGGAGATACGCAGTATTTT
TRBD2 TRBJ2-1 - TRBV9 CASSVEGREGLNEQFF TGTGCCAGCAGCGTAGAGGGGCGGGAGGGCTTGAATGAGCAGTTCTTC
TRBD1 TRBJ2-1 - TRBV6-2/TRBV6-3 CASATLSDRASNNEQFF TGTGCCAGCGCCACCCTCTCGGACAGGGCCTCTAACAATGAGCAGTTCTTC
- TRBJ2-1 few TRBV6-5 CASSYSDTYNEQFF TGTGCCAGCAGTTACTCGGACACCTACAATGAGCAGTTCTTC
- TRBJ2-2 - TRBV5-1 CASSSIDYTGELFF TGCGCCAGCAGCTCGATTGACTACACCGGGGAGCTGTTTTTT
- TRBJ2-3 - TRBV9 CASSVEGLFTDTQYF TGTGCCAGCAGCGTAGAGGGGTTGTTCACAGATACGCAGTATTTT
TRBD1 TRBJ1-5 few TRBV5-1 CASSLGDSLNQPQHF TGCGCCAGCAGCTTGGGGGACAGCCTCAATCAGCCCCAGCATTTT
- TRBJ1-2 - TRBV7-2 CASSPRDILLGGYTF TGTGCCAGCAGCCCCCGGGACATTTTATTGGGTGGCTACACCTTC
- TRBJ2-5 many TRBV6-5 CASSYDRPQETQYF TGTGCCAGCAGTTACGACAGGCCCCAAGAGACCCAGTACTTC
TRBD1 TRBJ1-1 - TRBV5-1 CASSLVPGQPFSF TGCGCCAGCAGCTTGGTTCCGGGACAGCCCTTTTCCTTT
- TRBJ2-1 few TRBV7-6 CASSSPDSGYNEQFF TGTGCCAGCAGCTCCCCGGACTCCGGATACAATGAGCAGTTCTTC
- TRBJ2-7 - TRBV10-3 CATGDRADTYEQCF TGTGCCACTGGGGACCGGGCCGACACCTACGAGCAGTGCTTC
TRBD2 TRBJ2-2 - TRBV7-6 CASSLVPSGSSGELFF TGTGCCAGCAGCTTAGTTCCTAGCGGGAGTTCCGGGGAGCTGTTTTTT
TRBD1 TRBJ1-1 - TRBV28 CASSFQGAPNTEAFF TGTGCCAGCAGTTTCCAGGGGGCACCGAACACTGAAGCTTTCTTT
TRBD2 TRBJ2-5 - TRBV7-6 CASSRSLAGGRETQYF TGTGCCAGCAGCCGAAGTCTAGCGGGGGGAAGGGAGACCCAGTACTTC